These T cell receptor beta chains were read from a single sample in a study of blood T cell repertoires in COVID-19. Sequencing used immunoSEQ multiplex PCR; TCRdb keeps in-frame clones, though not all of them. The table lists approximately 300,000 clones, around 89% of them singletons, with roughly 0.8% in the top ten. The sequenced material came from peripheral blood. These receptors originate from a young man with acute or convalescent COVID-19. Each CDR3 is given with its conserved first and last residue. A D gene is named only where the DNA matches it firmly. Rows may omit the clone size; those that give it use once, few, many or a size class.

.	TRBV28	TRBJ2-7	.	CASSLGRIWTIGFFLTYEQYF	TGTGCCAGCAGTTTAGGTCGAATATGGACAATTGGCTTTTTCTTGACCTACGAGCAGTACTTC
once	TRBV20-1	TRBJ2-7	.	CSARRGYEQYF	TGCAGTGCTAGAAGGGGGTACGAGCAGTACTTC
.	TRBV11-3	TRBJ2-3	.	CASSLRGDSTDTQYF	TGTGCCAGCAGCTTGCGGGGCGATAGCACAGATACGCAGTATTTT
.	TRBV29-1	TRBJ1-2	.	CSVEDTGQSYYGYTF	TGCAGCGTTGAAGATACGGGACAAAGCTACTATGGCTACACCTTC
.	TRBV30	TRBJ1-4	.	CACDEGSPLGEKLFF	TGTGCCTGTGACGAAGGGAGCCCGCTGGGTGAAAAACTGTTTTTT
.	TRBV12-3/TRBV12-4	TRBJ1-2	TRBD1	CASSLGTGLGYTF	TGTGCCAGCAGTCTCGGGACAGGGCTCGGCTACACCTTC
.	TRBV10-1	TRBJ1-2	.	CASSEMGKFKVVNYGYTF	TGCGCCAGCAGTGAGATGGGCAAGTTCAAGGTTGTTAACTATGGCTACACCTTC
.	TRBV28	TRBJ1-3	.	CASSFSVNTIYF	TGTGCCAGCAGTTTTTCCGTAAACACCATATATTTT
.	TRBV9	TRBJ1-5	.	CASSERDTTWNQPQHF	TGTGCCAGCAGCGAGCGGGACACCACGTGGAATCAGCCCCAGCATTTT
.	TRBV28	TRBJ1-2	.	CASRVPDLAGFNYGYTF	TGTGCCAGCAGGGTCCCGGACCTGGCGGGGTTTAACTATGGCTACACCTTC
.	TRBV7-2	TRBJ1-2	TRBD1	CASSQAGQGIFGYTF	TGTGCCAGCAGCCAGGCCGGACAGGGTATTTTTGGCTACACCTTC
.	TRBV2	TRBJ1-3	.	CASGGGYTIYF	TGTGCCAGCGGGGGAGGGTACACCATATATTTT
.	TRBV12-3/TRBV12-4	TRBJ1-5	TRBD1	CASSINRGHQHF	TGTGCCAGCAGTATCAACAGGGGGCACCAGCATTTT
.	TRBV24-1	TRBJ2-7	.	CATSSILSNEQYF	TGTGCCACCAGTAGTATACTTAGTAACGAGCAGTACTTC
.	TRBV30	TRBJ1-1	.	CAWSVAVKAFF	TGTGCCTGGAGTGTAGCGGTTAAAGCTTTCTTT
once	TRBV27	TRBJ2-2	TRBD2	CASCRSGSSAGELFF	TGTGCCAGTTGCCGCAGCGGGAGTTCAGCCGGGGAGCTGTTTTTT
.	TRBV28	TRBJ1-4	.	CASSTAGSTNEKLFF	TGTGCCAGCAGCACAGCAGGTTCCACTAATGAAAAACTGTTTTTT
.	TRBV7-8	TRBJ1-5	.	CASSAASYQYSNQPQHF	TGTGCCAGCAGCGCCGCTTCTTACCAGTATAGCAATCAGCCCCAGCATTTT
.	TRBV6-5	TRBJ2-7	TRBD1	CASSQRTGTTEQYF	TGTGCCAGCAGTCAAAGGACAGGGACCACCGAGCAGTACTTC
.	TRBV12-3/TRBV12-4	TRBJ1-1	.	CASSTGYTEAFF	TGTGCCAGCAGTACAGGGTACACTGAAGCTTTCTTT
.	TRBV5-8	TRBJ2-7	.	CASSRAGRQYF	TGTGCCAGCAGCCGGGCGGGTCGGCAGTACTTC
.	TRBV5-1	TRBJ1-1	.	CASSITSQASQVAFF	TGCGCCAGCAGCATAACATCCCAGGCTTCCCAGGTGGCTTTCTTT
few	TRBV18	TRBJ1-6	.	CASSPQDILHSPLHF	TGTGCCAGCTCACCCCAGGACATCCTCCATTCACCCCTCCACTTT
.	TRBV4-1	TRBJ1-2	TRBD1	CASSQVFGTDYGYTF	TGCGCCAGCAGCCAAGTCTTCGGGACAGACTATGGCTACACCTTC
.	TRBV7-3	TRBJ2-1	TRBD2	CASSFLAGYNEQFF	TGTGCCAGCAGCTTTCTAGCGGGGTACAATGAGCAGTTCTTC
.	TRBV6-5	TRBJ1-3	.	CASRDNGNTIYF	TGTGCCAGCAGAGACAACGGAAACACCATATATTTT
.	TRBV2	TRBJ2-1	TRBD2	CASSVLELAGAEQFF	TGTGCCAGCAGTGTTCTAGAGCTAGCGGGAGCTGAGCAGTTCTTC
.	TRBV27	TRBJ1-5	.	CASSLSAGIRNQPQHF	TGTGCCAGCAGTTTATCAGCCGGGATTCGCAATCAGCCCCAGCATTTT
.	TRBV5-1	TRBJ2-2	.	CASSSGLEVGELFF	TGCGCCAGCAGCTCGGGGTTAGAGGTCGGGGAGCTGTTTTTT
.	TRBV5-1	TRBJ1-2	.	CASRPEGVYGYTF	TGCGCCAGCAGACCCGAAGGGGTTTATGGCTACACCTTC
.	TRBV30	TRBJ2-2	TRBD2	CAWRRRGVDTGELFF	TGTGCCTGGAGACGGCGGGGGGTGGACACCGGGGAGCTGTTTTTT
.	TRBV28	TRBJ1-4	.	CASSSVDRLSEKLFF	TGTGCCAGCAGTTCCGTTGACAGGTTGAGTGAAAAACTGTTTTTT
.	TRBV2	TRBJ2-3	TRBD2	CASLTSGYTDTQYF	TGTGCCAGTCTGACTAGCGGATACACAGATACGCAGTATTTT
.	TRBV2	TRBJ1-1	TRBD1	CASSEAPGGHTEAFF	TGTGCCAGCAGTGAAGCACCAGGGGGGCACACTGAAGCTTTCTTT
.	TRBV2	TRBJ1-5	.	CASSLTGPRNQPQHF	TGTGCCAGCAGCCTGACAGGCCCGCGTAACCAGCCCCAGCATTTT
.	TRBV7-8	TRBJ1-1	TRBD1	CASSALQGFTEAFF	TGTGCCAGCAGCGCACTACAGGGGTTCACTGAAGCTTTCTTT
.	TRBV10-1	TRBJ1-1	.	CASSDRGREAFF	TGCGCCAGCAGTGACCGAGGGCGCGAAGCTTTCTTT
.	TRBV15	TRBJ1-5	TRBD1	CATSRGGQGKNQPQHF	TGTGCCACCAGCAGAGGCGGACAGGGGAAAAATCAGCCCCAGCATTTT
.	TRBV5-1	TRBJ2-1	.	CASSFPVGGNEQFF	TGCGCCAGCAGCTTCCCGGTCGGAGGGAATGAGCAGTTCTTC
.	TRBV7-2	TRBJ2-2	.	CASSLALGTGLGGELFF	TGTGCCAGCAGCTTAGCGCTCGGTACAGGGTTAGGCGGGGAGCTGTTTTTT
once	TRBV7-9	TRBJ2-1	TRBD1	CASSPWTGLDNEQFF	TGTGCCAGCAGCCCTTGGACAGGGCTGGACAATGAGCAGTTCTTC
.	TRBV28	TRBJ1-5	.	CASKTAGGNQPQHF	TGTGCCAGCAAAACGGCAGGGGGCAATCAGCCCCAGCATTTT
.	TRBV3-1/TRBV3-2	TRBJ2-1	.	CASSPYNEQFF	TGTGCCAGCAGCCCTTACAATGAGCAGTTCTTC
.	TRBV19	TRBJ1-3	TRBD1	CASSMTGIGNTIYF	TGTGCCAGTAGTATGACAGGGATTGGAAACACCATATATTTT
.	TRBV19	TRBJ2-5	.	CASAPRIRGQETQYF	TGTGCCAGTGCCCCCCGTATCCGGGGACAAGAGACCCAGTACTTC
.	TRBV5-1	TRBJ2-3	TRBD1	CASTTSGTGPDTQYF	TGCGCCAGCACCACCTCCGGGACAGGGCCAGATACGCAGTATTTT
few	TRBV9	TRBJ2-7	TRBD2	CASSRTSGNYEQYF	TGTGCCAGCAGTAGGACTAGCGGGAACTACGAGCAGTACTTC
.	TRBV2	TRBJ1-2	.	CASRPDRYYYGYTF	TGTGCCAGCAGGCCCGACAGGTACTACTATGGCTACACCTTC
.	TRBV5-5	TRBJ1-3	.	CASSSRGGAGNTIYF	TGTGCCAGCAGCTCGCGGGGGGGAGCTGGAAACACCATATATTTT
.	TRBV28	TRBJ2-2	.	CASSFDRALNTGELFF	TGTGCCAGCAGTTTTGACAGAGCTTTAAACACCGGGGAGCTGTTTTTT
.	TRBV20-1	TRBJ2-1	.	CSALRRYEQFF	TGCAGTGCCCTCCGGAGGTATGAGCAGTTCTTC
.	TRBV19	TRBJ1-1	.	CASSIEGRGTSHEAFF	TGTGCCAGTAGTATAGAGGGTCGCGGAACCTCTCATGAAGCTTTCTTT
.	TRBV2	TRBJ1-1	TRBD1	CASTWDSNMNTEAFF	TGTGCCAGCACCTGGGACAGCAACATGAACACTGAAGCTTTCTTT